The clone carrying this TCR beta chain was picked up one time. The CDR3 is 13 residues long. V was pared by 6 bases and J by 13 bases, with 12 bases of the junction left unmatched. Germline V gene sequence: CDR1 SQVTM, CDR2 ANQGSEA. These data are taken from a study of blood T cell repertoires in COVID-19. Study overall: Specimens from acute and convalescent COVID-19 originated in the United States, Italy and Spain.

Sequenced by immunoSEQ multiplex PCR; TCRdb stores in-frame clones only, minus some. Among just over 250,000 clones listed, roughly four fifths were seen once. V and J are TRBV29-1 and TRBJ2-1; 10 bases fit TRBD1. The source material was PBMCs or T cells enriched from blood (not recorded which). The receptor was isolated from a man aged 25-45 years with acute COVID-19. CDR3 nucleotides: TGCAGCGTCCGGGACAGGGGAATCGCTGCTCAGTTCTTC. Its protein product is CSVRDRGIAAQFF.